The 26 T cell receptor beta chains reported below all come from one sample, sequenced in a study of shared clonotypes between healthy human individuals. Produced via immunoSEQ multiplex PCR; TCRdb's table is partial and in-frame only. The sample records over a million clones, 75% to 80% being singletons. Input material: memory CD4+ T cells from PBMCs. Subset described: CD45RA-negative fraction. The source is a man aged 18 to 35 in good health. Some clones in this sample may be carry-over from other donors' samples.

The chain is built from TRBV9 and TRBJ2-7, with D possibly matching TRBD1 (6 bases). Germline CDR1 reads SGDLS; CDR2 reads YYNGEE. Trimming pared 1 base from V and 4 bases from J, leaving 15 bases between. The CDR3 totals 15 residues. CDR3 region: CASSVIPGVRYEQYF. The CDR3 DNA reads as TGTGCCAGCAGCGTAATTCCAGGGGTCCGGTACGAGCAGTACTTC.

In this sample, this clone turned up many times. At the DNA level, this CDR3 is encoded by other sequences in the same sample as well. The chain combines TRBV27 with TRBJ2-5; TRBD1 matches at 9 bases. Germline CDR1 is MNHEY and CDR2 is SMNVEV (reference sequence). Unmatched junction bases numbered 8, after V lost 6 bases and J lost 9 bases. There are 13 residues in the CDR3. This CDR3 reads CASRGTGSGPQYF. In DNA form, the CDR3 reads TGTGCCAGCAGGGGGACAGGGTCAGGTCCCCAGTACTTC.

The rearrangement links TRBV7-9 to TRBJ1-5; D might be TRBD1 (5 bases). Germline CDR1 reads SEHNR; CDR2 reads FQNEAQ (reference sequence). V shed 5 bases and J shed 0 bases, with 8 bases lying between them. This CDR3 is built from 14 residues. The CDR3 here is CASSPTDSNQPQHF. The CDR3 coding sequence is TGTGCCAGCAGCCCGACAGATAGCAATCAGCCCCAGCATTTT.

This clone was seen a single time. Other nucleotide sequences in the sample specify the same CDR3. The chain combines TRBV7-2 with TRBJ2-7; 12 bases are a match to TRBD2. The germline V gene encodes CDR1 SGHTA and CDR2 FQGNSA. The CDR3 runs to 15 residues. The ends lost 4 bases at V and 4 bases at J; junction bases unmatched: 5. CDR3 sequence (DNA): TGTGCCAGCAGCTCGGGACTAGCGGGTCTTTACGAGCAGTACTTC. Translated, it gives CASSSGLAGLYEQYF.

This chain links TRBV11-2 with TRBJ2-2; the D call may be TRBD1 or TRBD2 (5 bases each). This CDR3 is 16 amino acids long. The ends were cut back, 5 bases at V and 6 bases at J, with 19 bases in the middle. CDR1 is SGHAT, CDR2 FQNNGV, per germline. Here the CDR3 DNA reads TGTGCCAGCAGCCGAGGGCAGGGCGCGTGGTCCGGGGAGCTGTTTTTT. This encodes CASSRGQGAWSGELFF.

The CDR3 loop reads CASTTLGTYEQYF. The CDR3 DNA sequence: TGCGCCAGCACTACCCTGGGGACCTACGAGCAGTACTTC. V is TRBV10-2 and J is TRBJ2-7; D gene unclear. There are 13 residues in the CDR3. The germline V and J ends were trimmed by 7 bases and 2 bases, with 12 bases remaining between them. Germline values: CDR1 WSHSY, CDR2 SAAADI.

The chain is built from TRBV11-2 and TRBJ1-2; D possibly corresponds to TRBD1 (5 bases). With 4 bases removed from V and 1 base from J, the gap between germline ends came to 13 bases. Germline V gene lookup returns CDR1 SGHAT and CDR2 FQNNGV. This CDR3 is built from 15 residues. The CDR3 loop reads CASSSLGENNYGYTF. The DNA for the CDR3 is TGTGCCAGCAGCTCCTTAGGGGAAAATAACTATGGCTACACCTTC.

About this clone: Other DNA sequences in this sample translate to the same CDR3. The chain uses TRBV28 and TRBJ2-2, with D possibly called TRBD1 or TRBD2 (6 bases each). This CDR3 is 12 amino acids long. The V gene lost 5 bases and the J gene lost 8 bases, with 9 bases spanning the gap. CDR1 is MDHEN, CDR2 SYDVKM, per germline. The CDR3 sequence is CASSGGTGELFF. The CDR3 region has the DNA TGTGCCAGCAGTGGCGGGACAGGGGAGCTGTTTTTT.

To note about this clone: The sample has other DNA sequences that encode this CDR3 too. The CDR3 nucleotides are TGCGCCAGCAGCTTTGGGGGACTAGCGGGAGGCCGTACAGATACGCAGTATTTT. This sequence encodes CASSFGGLAGGRTDTQYF. The chain has TRBV5-1 and TRBJ2-3; 15 nucleotides align to TRBD2. The CDR3 is made up of 18 amino acids. After removal of 2 bases from V and 3 bases from J, the junction contained 7 bases not matched to a gene. Germline assignment: CDR1 SGHRS and CDR2 YFSETQ.

J is TRBJ1-3 and V is TRBV2; possible D gene TRBD1, 5 bases. The CDR3 has 15 amino acids. V dropped 6 bases and J dropped 0 bases, with 12 bases sitting between them. CDR1 is SNHLY, CDR2 FYNNEI, per germline. The CDR3 DNA sequence: TGTGCCAGCAGAAGGGGTCCTCGCTCTGGAAACACCATATATTTT. Translation: CASRRGPRSGNTIYF.

This sequence joins TRBV5-1 and TRBJ2-2; D might be TRBD1 or TRBD2, each matching 5 bases. V shed 6 bases and J shed 0 bases, with 9 bases lying between them. This CDR3 spans 14 amino acids. Germline CDR1 is SGHRS and CDR2 is YFSETQ. In DNA form, the CDR3 reads TGCGCCAGCAACCGGGACCCGAACACCGGGGAGCTGTTTTTT. Protein product: CASNRDPNTGELFF.

The sample holds many counts of this clone. The chain carries TRBV28 and TRBJ2-3; D is uncertain. The CDR3 is 14 residues long. Per the germline V gene, CDR1 is MDHEN and CDR2 is SYDVKM. The V end lost 3 bases, the J end lost 0 bases, and 7 bases lay between the germline ends. DNA of the CDR3: TGTGCCAGCAGTTTTAGTACTAGCACAGATACGCAGTATTTT. It codes for CASSFSTSTDTQYF. Based on the CDR3 plus reference TRBV28 and TRBJ2-3, the full variable domain is DVKVTQSSRYLVKRTGEKVFLECVQDMDHENMFWYRQDPGLGLRLIYFSYDVKMKEKGDIPEGYSVSREKKERFSLILESASTNQTSMYLCASSFSTSTDTQYFGPGTRLTVL.

The chain couples TRBV5-1 to TRBJ2-5; D is ambiguous. The CDR3 has 13 amino acids. The germline V gene encodes CDR1 SGHRS and CDR2 YFSETQ. V shed 1 base and J shed 4 bases, with 8 bases lying between them. The CDR3: CASSLIAGETQYF. The DNA for the CDR3 is TGCGCCAGCAGCTTGATCGCAGGAGAGACCCAGTACTTC. Complete variable domain (other parts from reference TRBV5-1 and TRBJ2-5): KAGVTQTPRYLIKTRGQQVTLSCSPISGHRSVSWYQQTPGQGLQFLFEYFSETQRNKGNFPGRFSGRQFSNSRSEMNVSTLELGDSALYLCASSLIAGETQYFGPGTRLLVL.

There are a few counts of this clone. The chain has TRBV4-1 and TRBJ1-1; a possible D gene is TRBD1 (5 bases). This CDR3 comprises 15 residues. The germline CDR1 and CDR2 sequences are MGHRA and YSYEKL. Deletions cut 4 bases from V and 5 bases from J, with 17 bases between. CDR3 bases: TGCGCCAGCAGCCCCACCGGGACCGCATATACTGAAGCTTTCTTT. Its translation: CASSPTGTAYTEAFF.

This clone was observed a single time. The V call is TRBV13, the J call TRBJ1-5, with 7 bases that match TRBD1. This CDR3 contains 15 residues. The ends lost 5 bases at V and 0 bases at J; junction bases unmatched: 4. The V gene's germline CDR1 is PRHDT and CDR2 FYEKMQ (reference sequence). The CDR3 sequence: CASSRTGNSNQPQHF. CDR3 sequence (DNA): TGTGCCAGCAGCCGGACAGGCAATAGCAATCAGCCCCAGCATTTT. Drawing the rest from reference TRBV13 and TRBJ1-5, the complete variable domain is AAGVIQSPRHLIKEKRETATLKCYPIPRHDTVYWYQQGPGQDPQFLISFYEKMQSDKGSIPDRFSAQQFSDYHSELNMSSLELGDSALYFCASSRTGNSNQPQHFGDGTRLSIL.

This chain links TRBV27 with TRBJ1-2; 10 nucleotides match TRBD1. The trim removed 8 bases at V and 8 bases at J, leaving 14 bases unmatched. Germline V CDR1 and CDR2: MNHEY, SMNVEV (reference sequence). This CDR3 has 15 residues. DNA of the CDR3: TGTGCCAGCGGAACCGGGACAGGGGTAATAGGCGGCTACACCTTC. Translating gives CASGTGTGVIGGYTF.

On this clone itself: The sample has other DNA sequences that encode this CDR3 too. The chain uses TRBV20-1 and TRBJ2-5; unclear D gene. The V and J ends lost 6 bases and 1 base respectively, with 6 bases between them. This CDR3 has 11 amino acids. The V gene's germline CDR1 is DFQATT and CDR2 SNEGSKA (reference sequence). This chain's CDR3 is CSAYIQETQYF. In DNA, the CDR3 is TGCAGTGCATATATCCAAGAGACCCAGTACTTC.

With regard to this clone: A junction end diverges from the germline sequence, so it may reflect a read error. The rearrangement joins TRBV20-1 to TRBJ2-5, with D maybe TRBD2 (6 bases). This CDR3 spans 11 amino acids. Germline CDR1 reads DFQATT; CDR2 reads SNEGSKA (reference sequence). CDR3 protein: CTGRRQETQYF. CDR3 nucleotide sequence: TGTACTGGGAGGAGGCAAGAGACCCAGTACTTC.

The chain links TRBV2 to TRBJ1-5; TRBD1 aligns across 7 bases. Trimming at V came to 7 bases and at J to 6 bases, leaving 9 bases not matched to a gene. Germline V CDR1 and CDR2: SNHLY, FYNNEI. The CDR3 extends over 14 amino acids. The CDR3 is CASTGDRVTQPQHF. For the CDR3, the DNA is TGTGCCAGCACTGGCGACAGGGTCACTCAGCCCCAGCATTTT.

This chain uses TRBV30 with TRBJ1-5; D gene unclear. Germline assignment: CDR1 GTSNPN and CDR2 SVGIG (reference sequence). Trimming cost V 0 bases and J 0 bases, with 15 bases left between them. The CDR3 runs to 17 residues. Here the CDR3 reads CAWSVGRRTHSNQPQHF. In nucleotides, the CDR3 is TGTGCCTGGAGTGTCGGCAGGAGGACCCATAGCAATCAGCCCCAGCATTTT. Full variable domain (remainder filled in from reference TRBV30 and TRBJ1-5): SQTIHQWPATLVQPVGSPLSLECTVEGTSNPNLYWYRQAAGRGLQLLFYSVGIGQISSEVPQNLSASRPQDRQFILSSKKLLLSDSGFYLCAWSVGRRTHSNQPQHFGDGTRLSIL.

The V and J genes are TRBV2 and TRBJ1-2; maybe TRBD1 (5 bases). Per the germline V gene, CDR1 is SNHLY and CDR2 is FYNNEI. This CDR3 has 11 residues. V was cut by 4 bases and J by 8 bases, with 8 bases left in between. This CDR3 reads CASSGDGGYTF. CDR3 in DNA: TGTGCCAGCAGTGGGGACGGCGGCTACACCTTC.

The count of this clone is one. This chain connects TRBV28 to TRBJ1-4; D not certain. Germline V CDR1 and CDR2: MDHEN, SYDVKM. The CDR3 sequence is 13 residues long. The V and J ends lost 2 bases and 8 bases respectively, with 9 bases between them. CDR3 DNA sequence: TGTGCCAGCAGTTTAGGACCCCGAGAAAAACTGTTTTTT. This sequence encodes CASSLGPREKLFF.

As for this clone: The sample carries other DNA sequences with the same CDR3. CDR3 residues: CASSFTGATDTQYF. In DNA, the CDR3 is TGTGCCAGCAGCTTCACGGGAGCCACAGATACGCAGTATTTT. V gene TRBV7-3 combines with J gene TRBJ2-3; the D gene is possibly TRBD2 (6 bases). CDR1 is SGHTA and CDR2 is FQGTGA in the germline V gene. V lost 3 bases and J lost 2, with 9 bases in between. The CDR3 runs 14 residues.

This rearrangement joins TRBV5-1 to TRBJ2-7; TRBD1 matches 9 bases. Germline-derived CDR1 and CDR2 are SGHRS and YFSETQ. The ends lost 0 bases at V and 2 bases at J; junction bases unmatched: 6. This CDR3 comprises 16 residues. The CDR3 DNA reads TGCGCCAGCAGCTTGGCCCCGGGACAGGGTGCCTACGAGCAGTACTTC. It yields the protein CASSLAPGQGAYEQYF.

This clone appeared a few times. This chain's CDR3 is CASSLPGAGTGELFF. The CDR3 bases are TGTGCCAGCAGCTTACCGGGGGCTGGCACCGGGGAGCTGTTTTTT. The V call is TRBV5-4, the J call TRBJ2-2; the D call may be TRBD1 or TRBD2 (6 bases each). Trimming left V 2 bases short and J 4 bases short, with 12 bases between. This CDR3 spans 15 amino acids. Germline V CDR1 and CDR2: SGHNT, YYREEE (reference sequence).

The genes are TRBV27 and TRBJ2-7; the match to TRBD2 covers 13 bases. Germline CDR1 reads MNHEY; CDR2 reads SMNVEV (reference sequence). With V trimmed by 5 bases and J by 0 bases, 4 bases remained unmatched. CDR3 length: 16 residues. This CDR3 is CASSTSGRVSSYEQYF. The CDR3 bases are TGTGCCAGCAGTACTAGCGGGAGGGTCAGCTCCTACGAGCAGTACTTC.